This TCR beta chain was identified during a study of T cells after yellow fever vaccination. In germline, CDR1 is SGHDT, CDR2 YYEEEE. The CDR3 is 15 amino acids. The V segment lost 4 bases and the J segment 10 bases; nucleotides outside the gene matches: 12. One entry per CDR3 protein, called by TCRdb with MiXCR from the 5' RACE reads. The table includes about 510,000 distinct CDR3 sequences, about a fifth detected once. This sequence joins TRBV5-6 and TRBJ2-1; 9 nucleotides match TRBD1. The sample here was PBMCs, taken less than 25 days after the first yellow fever vaccination. This sequence originates from a man younger than 35 who received the YFV17D yellow fever vaccine. This CDR3 reads CASSTGRQGVGEQFF. The CDR3, as DNA: TGTGCCAGCAGCACCGGGAGACAGGGGGTAGGCGAGCAGTTCTTC.